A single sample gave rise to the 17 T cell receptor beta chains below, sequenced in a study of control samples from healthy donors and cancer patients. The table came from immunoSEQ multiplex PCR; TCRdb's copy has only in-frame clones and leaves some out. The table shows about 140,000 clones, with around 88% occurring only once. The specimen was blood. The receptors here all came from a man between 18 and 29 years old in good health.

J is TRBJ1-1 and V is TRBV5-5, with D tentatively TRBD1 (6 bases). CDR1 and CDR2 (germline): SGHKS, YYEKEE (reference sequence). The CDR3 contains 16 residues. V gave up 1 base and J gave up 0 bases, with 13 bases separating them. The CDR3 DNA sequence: TGTGCCAGCAGCTTGAGTAGGGCAGGGGTGAACACTGAAGCTTTCTTT. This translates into CASSLSRAGVNTEAFF.

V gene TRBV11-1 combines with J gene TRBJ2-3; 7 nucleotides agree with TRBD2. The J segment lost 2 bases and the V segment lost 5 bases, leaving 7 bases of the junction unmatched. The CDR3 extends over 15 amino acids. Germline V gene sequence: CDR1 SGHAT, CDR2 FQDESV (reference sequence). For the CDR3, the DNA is TGTGCCAGCAGCCGGGGAGCGGGGTTCACAGATACGCAGTATTTT. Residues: CASSRGAGFTDTQYF.

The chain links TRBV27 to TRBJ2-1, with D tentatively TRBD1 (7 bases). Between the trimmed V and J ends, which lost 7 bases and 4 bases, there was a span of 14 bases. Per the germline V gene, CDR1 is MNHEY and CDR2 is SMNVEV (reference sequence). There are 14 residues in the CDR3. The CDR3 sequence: CASTGGPIYNEQFF. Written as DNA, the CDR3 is TGTGCCAGCACAGGGGGGCCGATATACAATGAGCAGTTCTTC.

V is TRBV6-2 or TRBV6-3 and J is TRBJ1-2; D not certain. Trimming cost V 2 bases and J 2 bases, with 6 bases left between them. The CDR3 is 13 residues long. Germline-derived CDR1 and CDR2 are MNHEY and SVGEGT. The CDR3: CASSYRQNYGYTF. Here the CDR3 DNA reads TGTGCCAGCAGTTACAGGCAAAACTATGGCTACACCTTC.

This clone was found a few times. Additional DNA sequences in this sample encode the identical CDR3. CDR3 loop: CAWSGGSNQPQHF. CDR3 sequence (DNA): TGTGCCTGGAGCGGGGGGAGCAATCAGCCCCAGCATTTT. This chain uses TRBV30 with TRBJ1-5; D is perhaps TRBD1 (5 bases). V dropped 3 bases and J dropped 1 base, with 7 bases sitting between them. CDR3 length: 13 amino acids. The germline gives CDR1 GTSNPN, CDR2 SVGIG (reference sequence).

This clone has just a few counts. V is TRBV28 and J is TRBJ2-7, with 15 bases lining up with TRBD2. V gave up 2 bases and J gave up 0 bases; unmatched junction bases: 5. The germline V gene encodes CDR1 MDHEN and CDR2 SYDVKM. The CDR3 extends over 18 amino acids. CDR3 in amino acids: CASSLRGTSGGSSYEQYF. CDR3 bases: TGTGCCAGCAGTTTACGAGGGACTAGCGGGGGGAGCTCCTACGAGCAGTACTTC.

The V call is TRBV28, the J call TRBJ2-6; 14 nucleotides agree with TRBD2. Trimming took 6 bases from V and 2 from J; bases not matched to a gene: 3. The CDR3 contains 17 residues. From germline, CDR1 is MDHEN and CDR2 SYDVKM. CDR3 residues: CASSRLAGGAGANVLTF. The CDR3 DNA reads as TGTGCCAGCAGCCGACTAGCGGGGGGGGCTGGGGCCAACGTCCTGACTTTC.

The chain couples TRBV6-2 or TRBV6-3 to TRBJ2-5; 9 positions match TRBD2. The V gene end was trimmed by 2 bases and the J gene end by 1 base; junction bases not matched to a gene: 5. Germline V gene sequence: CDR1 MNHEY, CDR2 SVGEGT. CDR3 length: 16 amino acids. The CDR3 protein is CASSYRSGGFQETQYF. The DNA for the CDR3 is TGTGCCAGCAGTTACCGCAGCGGGGGGTTCCAAGAGACCCAGTACTTC.

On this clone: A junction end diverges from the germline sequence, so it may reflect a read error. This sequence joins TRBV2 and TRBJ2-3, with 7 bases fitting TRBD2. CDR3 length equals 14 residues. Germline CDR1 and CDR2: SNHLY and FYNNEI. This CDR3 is CASKRGGRTDTQYF. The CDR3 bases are TGTGCCAGCAAGCGGGGAGGGCGCACAGATACACAGTATTTT.

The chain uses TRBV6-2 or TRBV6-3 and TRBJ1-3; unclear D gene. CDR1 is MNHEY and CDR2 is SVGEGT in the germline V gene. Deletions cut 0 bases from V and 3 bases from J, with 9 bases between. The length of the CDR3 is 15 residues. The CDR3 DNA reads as TGTGCCAGCAGTTACTCGGAGCCTGGTGGAAACACCATATATTTT. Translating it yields CASSYSEPGGNTIYF.

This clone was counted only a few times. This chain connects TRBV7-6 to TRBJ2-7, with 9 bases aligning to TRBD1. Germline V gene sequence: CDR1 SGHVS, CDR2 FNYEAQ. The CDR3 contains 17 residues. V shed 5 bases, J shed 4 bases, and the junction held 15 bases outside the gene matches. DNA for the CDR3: TGTGCCAGCAGCCAACAACAGGGGGCCGGTGGGGCTTACGAGCAGTACTTC. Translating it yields CASSQQQGAGGAYEQYF. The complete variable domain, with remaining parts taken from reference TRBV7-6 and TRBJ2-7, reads GAGVSQSPRYKVTKRGQDVALRCDPISGHVSLYWYRQALGQGPEFLTYFNYEAQQDKSGLPNDRFSAERPEGSISTLTIQRTEQRDSAMYRCASSQQQGAGGAYEQYFGPGTRLTVT.

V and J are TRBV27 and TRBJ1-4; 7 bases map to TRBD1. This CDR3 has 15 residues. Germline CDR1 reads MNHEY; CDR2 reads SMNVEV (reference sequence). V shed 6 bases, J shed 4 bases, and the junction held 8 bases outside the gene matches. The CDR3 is CASREAGQINEKLFF. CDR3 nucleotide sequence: TGTGCCAGCAGAGAAGCGGGACAGATTAATGAAAAACTGTTTTTT.

CDR3 DNA sequence: TGTGCCAGCAGCCAAGGGTCGACCTCGGAGCAGTTCTTC. It yields the protein CASSQGSTSEQFF. The V gene is TRBV3-1 (or the pseudogene TRBV3-2), the J gene TRBJ2-1; D unclear. This CDR3 is built from 13 residues. Germline CDR1 is LGHDT and CDR2 is YNNKEL (reference sequence). V lost 1 base and J 10 bases, leaving 11 bases between the germline ends.

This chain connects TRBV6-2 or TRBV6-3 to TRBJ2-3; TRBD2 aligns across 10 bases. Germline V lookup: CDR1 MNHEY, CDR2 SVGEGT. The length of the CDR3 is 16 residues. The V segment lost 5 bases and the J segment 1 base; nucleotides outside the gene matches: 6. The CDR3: CASSPGLAYGTDTQYF. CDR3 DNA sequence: TGTGCCAGCAGTCCGGGACTAGCGTATGGCACAGATACGCAGTATTTT.

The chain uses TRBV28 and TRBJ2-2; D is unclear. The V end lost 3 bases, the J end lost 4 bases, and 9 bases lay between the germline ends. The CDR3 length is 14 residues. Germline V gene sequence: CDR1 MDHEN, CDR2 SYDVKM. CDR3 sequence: CASSFHKPTGELFF. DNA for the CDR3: TGTGCCAGCAGTTTCCATAAGCCCACCGGGGAGCTGTTTTTT. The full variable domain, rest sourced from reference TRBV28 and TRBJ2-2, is DVKVTQSSRYLVKRTGEKVFLECVQDMDHENMFWYRQDPGLGLRLIYFSYDVKMKEKGDIPEGYSVSREKKERFSLILESASTNQTSMYLCASSFHKPTGELFFGEGSRLTVL.

The chain's CDR3 is CASSFLLEEAFF. The CDR3 DNA reads TGTGCCAGCAGTTTTTTACTCGAGGAAGCTTTCTTT. The V and J genes are TRBV12-3 or TRBV12-4 and TRBJ1-1; no definite D call. The CDR3 spans 12 residues. Trimming removed 3 bases from V and 8 bases from J, with 10 bases in between.

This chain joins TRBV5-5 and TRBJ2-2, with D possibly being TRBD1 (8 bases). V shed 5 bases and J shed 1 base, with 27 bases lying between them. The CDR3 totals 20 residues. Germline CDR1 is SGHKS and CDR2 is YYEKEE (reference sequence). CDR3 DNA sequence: TGTGCCAGCAGTTTCCGACAGGGGATTTCCGGGGGGCTGAACACCGGGGAGCTGTTTTTT. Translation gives CASSFRQGISGGLNTGELFF.